This TCR beta chain came from a study of blood T cell repertoires in COVID-19. Study at large: From the United States, Italy and Spain came samples of acute and convalescent COVID-19. Sample material is recorded as cDNA or gDNA derived from T cells, B-cell-depleted T cells, or PBMCs.

V lost 2 bases, J lost 7 bases, and 15 bases lay in between. Germline V CDR1 and CDR2: GTSNPN, SVGIG (reference sequence). The CDR3 covers 14 residues. In the authors' methods: Estimates of nucleated cell counts were drawn from the amplification of reference gene primers. Assay: immunoSEQ multiplex PCR; the TCRdb copy retains only in-frame clones and omits some. The DNA was the basis for D and trimming; V, J and clone size are from that table. The sample lists more than 300,000 clones, about 90% occurring once. What was sequenced was peripheral blood. This clonotype was sampled from a woman between 65 and 79 years old with COVID-19, enrolled during active disease. The chain is built from TRBV30 and TRBJ1-5; a weak D match, TRBD1 (6 bases). This CDR3 is CAWSQGQAGQPQHF. CDR3 sequence (DNA): TGTGCCTGGAGTCAGGGGCAGGCCGGGCAGCCCCAGCATTTT.